A single sample is the source of the 6 T cell receptor beta chains below, sequenced in a study of spatial heterogeneity in lung cancer. The time point here: blood at routine non-recurrence follow-up after resection. TCRdb re-derived calls from the 5' RACE reads in MiXCR, one entry per CDR3 protein. The sample holds around 25,000 distinct CDR3 sequences, about 5.2% seen once. The sequencing here drew on PBMCs, taken at follow-up. Receptors were obtained from a female donor with early-stage non-small cell lung cancer.

This clonotype was picked up many times. This chain uses TRBV28 with TRBJ2-7; TRBD2 agrees at 8 bases. V was pared by 2 bases and J by 6 bases, with 15 bases of the junction left unmatched. CDR1 MDHEN and CDR2 SYDVKM come from the germline V gene. CDR3 size: 17 residues. CDR3: CASSLLDGGALVPEQYF. The CDR3 region has the DNA TGTGCCAGCAGTTTACTGGACGGGGGGGCCTTGGTGCCCGAGCAGTACTTC.

Comment on this clonotype: One end of the junction fails to match germline, which may point to a read error. This rearrangement joins TRBV12-3 or TRBV12-4 to TRBJ1-5; 10 bases align to TRBD1. The CDR3 loop spans 15 amino acids. This CDR3 reads CTSSQGTGAFQPQHF. The CDR3 DNA follows: TGTACCAGCAGCCAAGGGACAGGGGCCTTTCAGCCCCAGCATTTT.

This clonotype was recorded at least ten times. The gene calls are TRBV20-1 and TRBJ1-1; weak D call: TRBD1 (5 bases). Germline lookup yields CDR1 DFQATT and CDR2 SNEGSKA (reference sequence). This CDR3 is 14 amino acids long. V was clipped by 0 bases and J by 7 bases, with 15 bases between them. Here the CDR3 DNA reads TGCAGTGCTAGAGAAGGGGTGGGGGTCAGTGAAGCTTTCTTT. Its translation is CSAREGVGVSEAFF.

This clonotype has ten or more counts. This chain connects TRBV4-3 to TRBJ1-1; possibly TRBD1 for D (5 bases). This CDR3 has 13 residues. V dropped 0 bases and J dropped 12 bases, with 14 bases sitting between them. CDR1 and CDR2 from the germline V gene are LGHNA and YSLEER. Written as DNA, the CDR3 is TGCGCCAGCAGCCAAGATGAAGAGGGGATAACTTTCTTT. Its protein product is CASSQDEEGITFF.

This clonotype was observed many times. The chain links TRBV12-3 or TRBV12-4 to TRBJ2-1; 10 bases fit TRBD1. The CDR3 sequence is 13 residues long. After removal of 3 bases from V and 8 bases from J, the junction contained 1 base not matched to a gene. The CDR3 DNA reads as TGTGCCAGCAGTTTGGGGACAGGGGATGAGCAGTTCTTC. Protein sequence: CASSLGTGDEQFF.

There are many counts of this clonotype. The chain joins TRBV5-6 to TRBJ2-4; D might be TRBD1 (6 bases). The CDR3 sequence is 14 residues long. The V end was cut by 0 bases, the J end by 7 bases, with 11 bases between. The germline V gene has CDR1 SGHDT and CDR2 YYEEEE. The DNA of the CDR3 is TGTGCCAGCAGCTTGGGGAGTCAGGGGAACATTCAGTACTTC. As protein: CASSLGSQGNIQYF.